The 5 T cell receptor beta chains in this list originate from one sample, sequenced in a study of blood T cell repertoires in COVID-19. The data were produced by immunoSEQ multiplex PCR, yet TCRdb's version contains in-frame clones alone and is incomplete. This table holds under 140,000 clones, roughly four fifths found once. The specimen was peripheral blood. The receptors stem from a woman aged 55-69 years with acute or convalescent COVID-19.

J is TRBJ2-7 and V is TRBV11-3; D possibly corresponds to TRBD1 (6 bases). The CDR3 contains 12 residues. The V gene lost 0 bases and the J gene lost 9 bases, with 9 bases spanning the gap. Germline V gene sequence: CDR1 SGHNT, CDR2 YENEEA. The CDR3 DNA sequence: TGTGCCAGCAGCTTAGAACAGGGCTGGCAGTACTTC. Translating it yields CASSLEQGWQYF. Supplemented by reference TRBV11-3 and TRBJ2-7, the full variable domain reads EAGVVQSPRYKIIEKKQPVAFWCNPISGHNTLYWYLQNLGQGPELLIRYENEEAVDDSQLPKDRFSAERLKGVDSTLKIQPAELGDSAVYLCASSLEQGWQYFGPGTRLTVT.

A few counts support this clone. V is TRBV27 and J is TRBJ2-2; 10 nucleotides line up with TRBD1. J lost 7 bases, V lost 10 bases, and 6 bases had no gene match. CDR1 is MNHEY, CDR2 SMNVEV, per germline (reference sequence). The CDR3 is 13 amino acids. CDR3: CATSGQGIGELFF. The CDR3 region has the DNA TGTGCCACCTCGGGACAGGGGATCGGGGAGCTGTTTTTT.

In its sample, this clone was seen a few times. V and J are TRBV30 and TRBJ1-2; D call uncertain. Germline lookup yields CDR1 GTSNPN and CDR2 SVGIG (reference sequence). The CDR3 is 13 residues long. V was cut by 2 bases and J by 6 bases, with 13 bases left in between. The CDR3 DNA sequence: TGTGCCTGGAGTAGAGGCTGGGGAGATGGCTACACCTTC. Translated: CAWSRGWGDGYTF.

This chain connects TRBV7-2 to TRBJ2-3; a weak D match, TRBD2 (6 bases). Germline lookup yields CDR1 SGHTA and CDR2 FQGNSA. The CDR3 has 15 amino acids. Trimming shortened V by 4 bases and J by 4 bases, and 15 bases separated the two germline ends. The CDR3 bases are TGTGCCAGCAGCTCCGAACTCTGGGGGGCAGATACGCAGTATTTT. Translating gives CASSSELWGADTQYF.

This clone came up a few times. The chain links TRBV4-1 to TRBJ2-1; 11 bases match TRBD2. CDR1 is MGHRA and CDR2 is YSYEKL in the germline V gene. This CDR3 has 15 residues. V trimming: 1 base; J trimming: 10 bases; junction bases outside the gene matches: 6. The CDR3 nucleotides read TGCGCCAGCAGCCAAGTGACTAGCGGGGCGGGGGAGCAGTTCTTC. The encoded protein is CASSQVTSGAGEQFF.